Below are 6 T cell receptor beta chains sequenced from a single sample in a study of cytomegalovirus exposure and HLA in healthy donors. This PCR relied on a set of 60 Vbeta primers and 13 Jbeta primers. Generated by immunoSEQ multiplex PCR, the TCRdb table keeps only in-frame clones and is missing some. The table lists 150,000 to 200,000 clones, 81% of them singletons, with approximately 2% in the top ten. Sequencing was carried out using PBMCs. These TCRs come from a man between 18 and 35 years old in good health and CMV-seronegative.

V usage is TRBV28 and J usage is TRBJ1-2; TRBD1 is a possible D gene (6 bases). This CDR3 is 18 amino acids long. The germline V and J ends were trimmed by 1 base and 11 bases, with 29 bases remaining between them. Germline values: CDR1 MDHEN, CDR2 SYDVKM. CDR3 loop: CASSLSVRGRRTLRGYTF. For the CDR3, the DNA is TGTGCCAGCAGTTTATCAGTCAGGGGAAGAAGAACCCTAAGGGGGTACACCTTC.

This clone was seen more than once but under ten times. J is TRBJ1-1 and V is TRBV28; 8 bases are shared with TRBD1. CDR1 MDHEN and CDR2 SYDVKM come from the germline V gene. With V trimmed by 3 bases and J by 5 bases, 5 bases remained unmatched. The CDR3 runs 14 residues. CDR3: CASSLTGVGTEAFF. CDR3 coding DNA: TGTGCCAGCAGTTTGACAGGGGTTGGGACTGAAGCTTTCTTT.

This clone was observed a handful of times. This chain joins TRBV7-2 and TRBJ1-4, with 8 bases matching TRBD1. The CDR3 covers 16 residues. The germline V gene encodes CDR1 SGHTA and CDR2 FQGNSA. Losses at the gene ends were 2 bases for V and 5 bases for J; bases not matched to a gene: 7. CDR3 bases: TGTGCCAGCAGCTTATCCTGGACAGGGACGAATGAAAAACTGTTTTTT. Protein sequence: CASSLSWTGTNEKLFF.

This chain joins TRBV18 and TRBJ1-2; D uncertain. The CDR3 contains 14 residues. V lost 2 bases to trimming and J lost 4 bases, with 11 bases between them. Germline V gene sequence: CDR1 KGHSH, CDR2 LQKENI. CDR3 sequence (DNA): TGTGCCAGCTCACCAACGGCAGCTAGCTATGGCTACACCTTC. This codes for CASSPTAASYGYTF.

This clone has just a few counts. This chain uses TRBV5-5 with TRBJ1-2, with 7 bases that match TRBD1. This CDR3 spans 14 amino acids. Trimming at V came to 4 bases and at J to 2 bases, leaving 5 bases not matched to a gene. Germline V CDR1 and CDR2: SGHKS, YYEKEE (reference sequence). In DNA form, the CDR3 reads TGTGCCAGCAGCCCGTTACAGGGGAACTATGGCTACACCTTC. This gives the protein CASSPLQGNYGYTF.

This chain connects TRBV7-2 to TRBJ1-2; a weak D match, TRBD1 (5 bases). Germline CDR1 SGHTA, CDR2 FQGNSA. The CDR3 is 17 amino acids. The V end was cut by 5 bases, the J end by 0 bases, with 19 bases between. The CDR3 loop is CASSPQGNSAPNYGYTF. The CDR3 nucleotides are TGTGCCAGCAGCCCGCAGGGCAATTCAGCCCCTAACTATGGCTACACCTTC.